The clone carrying this T cell receptor beta chain was detected only a few times. Its antigen is not known. CDR3 length equals 17 residues. Per germline, CDR1 MGHRA and CDR2 YSYEKL. V shed 5 bases and J shed 2 bases, with 19 bases lying between them. The data stem from a study of CD4+ T cells in melanoma. The method was immunoSEQ multiplex PCR; TCRdb's version includes in-frame clones alone and lacks a portion of them. The table has some 13,000 clones, about 74% seen once; the top ten hold approximately 17%. Study outcomes and limitations: CD8+ T cell, macrophage and B cell function reportedly correlated with neoantigen-specific CD4+ T cells. Diverse differentiation states were reported for melanoma neoantigen-specific CD4+ T cells.

The V call is TRBV4-1, the J call TRBJ1-5; maybe TRBD1 (5 bases). Sequencing was done on a sample of cells from a culture (not recorded whether cultured in vitro). The sequence was collected from a human donor with melanoma. The DNA for the CDR3 is TGCGCCAGCAGCTCCCGGGGGGGGAACGGTGGCAATCAGCCCCAGCATTTT. Protein sequence: CASSSRGGNGGNQPQHF.